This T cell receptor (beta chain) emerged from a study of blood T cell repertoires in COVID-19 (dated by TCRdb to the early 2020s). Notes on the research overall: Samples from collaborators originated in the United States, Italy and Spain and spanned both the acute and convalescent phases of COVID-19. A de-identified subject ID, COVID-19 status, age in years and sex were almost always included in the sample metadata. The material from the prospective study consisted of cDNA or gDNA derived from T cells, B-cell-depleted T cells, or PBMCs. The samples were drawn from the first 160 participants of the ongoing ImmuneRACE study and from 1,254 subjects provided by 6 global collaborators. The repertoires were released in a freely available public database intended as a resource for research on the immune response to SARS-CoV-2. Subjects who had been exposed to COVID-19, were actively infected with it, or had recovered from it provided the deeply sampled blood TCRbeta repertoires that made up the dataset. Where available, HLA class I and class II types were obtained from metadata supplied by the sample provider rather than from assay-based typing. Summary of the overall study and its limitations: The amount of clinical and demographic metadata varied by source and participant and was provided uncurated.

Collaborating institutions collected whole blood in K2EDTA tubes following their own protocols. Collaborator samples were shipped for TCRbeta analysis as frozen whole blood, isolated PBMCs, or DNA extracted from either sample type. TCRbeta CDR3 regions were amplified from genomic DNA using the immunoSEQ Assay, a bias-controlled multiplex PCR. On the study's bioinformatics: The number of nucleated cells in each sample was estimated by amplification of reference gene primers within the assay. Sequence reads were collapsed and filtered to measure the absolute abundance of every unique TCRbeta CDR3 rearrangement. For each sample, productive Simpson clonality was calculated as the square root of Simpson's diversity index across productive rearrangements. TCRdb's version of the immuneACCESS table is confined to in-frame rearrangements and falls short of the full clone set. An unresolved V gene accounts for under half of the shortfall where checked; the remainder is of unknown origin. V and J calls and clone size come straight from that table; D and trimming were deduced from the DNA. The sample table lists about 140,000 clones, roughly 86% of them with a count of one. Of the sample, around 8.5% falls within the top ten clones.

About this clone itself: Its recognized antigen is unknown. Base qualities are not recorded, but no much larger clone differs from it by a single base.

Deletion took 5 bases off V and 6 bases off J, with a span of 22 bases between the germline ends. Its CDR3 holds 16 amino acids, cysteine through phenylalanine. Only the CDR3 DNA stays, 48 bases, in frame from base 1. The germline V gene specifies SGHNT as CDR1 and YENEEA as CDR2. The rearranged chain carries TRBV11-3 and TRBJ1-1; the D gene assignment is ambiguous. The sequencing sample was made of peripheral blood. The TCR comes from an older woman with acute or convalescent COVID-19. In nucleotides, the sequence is TGTGCCAGCAGCCCTAGATTCCGGGGAACCGTCTCTGAAGCTTTCTTT. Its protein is CASSPRFRGTVSEAFF.